The 22 T cell receptor beta chains given below trace back to one sample, sequenced in a study of T-cell reconstitution after alpha-beta-depleted transplantation in children. Unique molecular identifiers were incorporated during preparation of the TCRbeta library. Using its own MiXCR run on the PCR reads, TCRdb lists one record per CDR3 protein. Of approximately 520,000 distinct CDR3 sequences detected, about 30% appear once; the ten largest clones hold approximately 2.3%. The specimen was PBMCs from the stem cell graft donor, collected from the stem cell graft. Every receptor here comes from a human donor who donated a stem cell graft to a child with aplastic anemia.

V is TRBV7-2 and J is TRBJ2-5; D gene uncertain. Trimming removed 0 bases from V and 5 bases from J, with 16 bases in between. The CDR3 is made up of 16 amino acids. The germline V gene encodes CDR1 SGHTA and CDR2 FQGNSA. DNA for the CDR3: TGTGCCAGCAGCTTAGCGCTGGTAGGGTACGGCGAGACCCAGTACTTC. It yields the protein CASSLALVGYGETQYF.

This clonotype occurred a few times. V and J are TRBV5-1 and TRBJ1-1; 7 nucleotides align to TRBD1. With V trimmed by 6 bases and J by 4 bases, 15 bases remained unmatched. The germline V gene encodes CDR1 SGHRS and CDR2 YFSETQ. The CDR3 spans 16 residues. DNA for the CDR3: TGCGCCAGCAACACGGGGACCGGACAGGTCGGCACTGAAGCTTTCTTT. Amino acid sequence: CASNTGTGQVGTEAFF.

The genes are TRBV29-1 and TRBJ2-2; TRBD2 might be the D (6 bases). Germline lookup yields CDR1 SQVTM and CDR2 ANQGSEA. The CDR3 contains 14 residues. V was trimmed by 7 bases and J by 2 bases, leaving 14 bases between them. DNA of the CDR3: TGCAGCGCCCGGGGGACTTTAAACACCGGGGAGCTGTTTTTT. This translates into CSARGTLNTGELFF.

The chain combines TRBV14 with TRBJ2-3; weak D call: TRBD2 (6 bases). The CDR3 spans 14 residues. Looked up from germline, CDR1 is SGHDN and CDR2 is FVKESK. V was clipped by 0 bases and J by 10 bases, with 14 bases between them. The CDR3 reads CASSQDIGTGAQYF. CDR3 DNA sequence: TGTGCCAGCAGCCAAGACATCGGGACTGGGGCGCAGTATTTT.

The chain is built from TRBV6-2 or TRBV6-3 and TRBJ1-5, with D possibly matching TRBD1 (6 bases). The CDR3 length is 16 residues. CDR1 MNHEY and CDR2 SVGEGT come from the germline V gene. The V end was cut by 4 bases, the J end by 6 bases, with 19 bases between. In DNA, the CDR3 is TGTGCCAGCAGTTCTGGAACCAGGGGAGTCGGTCAGCCCCAGCATTTT. This gives the protein CASSSGTRGVGQPQHF.

A few counts support this clonotype. The chain employs TRBV6-5 and TRBJ2-7; tentative D call: TRBD1 (5 bases). Between the trimmed V and J ends, which lost 0 bases and 3 bases, there was a span of 6 bases. The CDR3 runs to 13 residues. From germline, CDR1 is MNHEY and CDR2 SVGAGI. The CDR3 sequence is CASSYSRDYEQYF. CDR3 bases: TGTGCCAGCAGTTACTCCAGGGACTACGAGCAGTACTTC.

The chain carries TRBV5-1 and TRBJ2-1; 9 bases map to TRBD2. V was clipped by 4 bases and J by 8 bases; unmatched bases: 7. This CDR3 has 14 residues. Per the germline V gene, CDR1 is SGHRS and CDR2 is YFSETQ. The CDR3 coding sequence is TGCGCCAGCAGCGAAGCGGGAGGCCCGGATGAGCAGTTCTTC. Translation: CASSEAGGPDEQFF.

This chain connects TRBV5-1 to TRBJ2-1; tentative D call: TRBD2 (7 bases). Trimming pared 4 bases from V and 3 bases from J, leaving 11 bases between. CDR3 length: 14 amino acids. Germline V lookup: CDR1 SGHRS, CDR2 YFSETQ. The CDR3 DNA reads TGCGCCAGCAGCGGAGGGGGGGACTACAATGAGCAGTTCTTC. Translation gives CASSGGGDYNEQFF.

The chain uses TRBV27 and TRBJ2-7; D remains unclear. The CDR3 runs 12 residues. The germline gives CDR1 MNHEY, CDR2 SMNVEV (reference sequence). The V end was cut by 5 bases, the J end by 3 bases, with 8 bases between. As DNA, the CDR3 is TGTGCCAGCAGTGCATACTACTACGAGCAGTACGTC. This sequence encodes CASSAYYYEQYV.

This clonotype was found a few times. The rearrangement links TRBV5-1 to TRBJ1-5; a possible D gene is TRBD1 (6 bases). This CDR3 has 16 residues. Trimming took off 4 bases at V and 2 bases at J, with 16 bases between the two ends. Germline values: CDR1 SGHRS, CDR2 YFSETQ. The CDR3 is CASSLGGAERNQPQHF. Here the CDR3 DNA reads TGCGCCAGCAGCCTAGGGGGGGCAGAGCGCAATCAGCCCCAGCATTTT.

This chain connects TRBV6-1 to TRBJ2-5; possibly TRBD2 for D (6 bases). The CDR3 is made up of 14 amino acids. CDR1 is MNHNS and CDR2 is SASEGT in the germline V gene. Trimming removed 6 bases at V and 5 bases at J, with 16 bases between. CDR3 DNA: TGTGCCAGCAGAAGGGGACTCCTCCTGGAGACCCAGTACTTC. Translating it yields CASRRGLLLETQYF.

Comments on this clonotype: This likely comes from a read error, as the CDR3 has no conserved phenylalanine or tryptophan at its end. The chain has TRBV20-1 and TRBJ1-5; D is ambiguous. The germline V and J ends were trimmed by 6 bases and 4 bases, with 10 bases remaining between them. The germline V gene encodes CDR1 DFQATT and CDR2 SNEGSKA (reference sequence). The CDR3 totals 12 residues. DNA of the CDR3: TGCAGTGCCACCCTGGGGAATCAGCCCCAGCATTCT. Encoded protein: CSATLGNQPQHS.

This chain uses TRBV10-1 with TRBJ2-5; perhaps TRBD1 as D (6 bases). This CDR3 region has 14 residues. Germline-derived CDR1 and CDR2 are WNHNN and SYGVQD (reference sequence). V lost 2 bases and J lost 3, with 10 bases in between. The CDR3 bases are TGCGCCAGCAGTGAGGGGGGCCCAAAAGAGACCCAGTACTTC. Amino acid sequence: CASSEGGPKETQYF.

This clonotype was counted between two and nine times. The V call is TRBV7-2, the J call TRBJ2-7; D is unresolved. The CDR3 is 11 residues long. Germline V CDR1 and CDR2: SGHTA, FQGNSA. Trimming removed 6 bases from V and 7 bases from J, with 10 bases in between. CDR3 protein: CASSSVEEQYF. The CDR3 nucleotides read TGTGCCAGCAGTTCTGTAGAAGAGCAGTACTTC.

The gene calls are TRBV29-1 and TRBJ2-7, with no clear D. Trimming cost V 2 bases and J 7 bases, with 15 bases left between them. CDR3 length: 13 residues. Germline V CDR1 and CDR2: SQVTM, ANQGSEA. CDR3 sequence reads: CSVESPVIQEQYF. CDR3 nucleotide sequence: TGCAGCGTTGAATCCCCCGTTATACAGGAGCAGTACTTC.

The rearrangement uses TRBV5-1 and TRBJ2-3; the D is unclear. Germline V CDR1 and CDR2: SGHRS, YFSETQ. This CDR3 contains 14 residues. V was shortened by 2 bases and J by 2 bases, with 9 bases between the two germline ends. The CDR3: CASSLAEITDTQYF. Written as DNA, the CDR3 is TGCGCCAGCAGCTTAGCAGAAATCACAGATACGCAGTATTTT. The entire variable domain, with the rest obtained from reference TRBV5-1 and TRBJ2-3, is as follows: KAGVTQTPRYLIKTRGQQVTLSCSPISGHRSVSWYQQTPGQGLQFLFEYFSETQRNKGNFPGRFSGRQFSNSRSEMNVSTLELGDSALYLCASSLAEITDTQYFGPGTRLTVL.

This clonotype was seen more than once but under ten times. This chain links TRBV5-1 with TRBJ1-3; 9 positions match TRBD1. V was pared by 5 bases and J by 3 bases, with 6 bases of the junction left unmatched. Germline V gives CDR1 SGHRS, CDR2 YFSETQ. The length of the CDR3 is 15 residues. DNA for the CDR3: TGCGCCAGCAGACGCGGACAGGGGAATGGAAACACCATATATTTT. The encoded protein is CASRRGQGNGNTIYF.

This clonotype was recorded a few times. The gene calls are TRBV5-1 and TRBJ2-1; 11 nucleotides match TRBD2. This CDR3 contains 15 residues. CDR1 and CDR2 (germline): SGHRS, YFSETQ. The trim removed 6 bases at V and 6 bases at J, leaving 8 bases unmatched. CDR3 amino acids: CASMSSGREINEQFF. Here the CDR3 DNA reads TGCGCCAGCATGAGTAGCGGGAGGGAAATCAATGAGCAGTTCTTC.

The chain couples TRBV12-3 or TRBV12-4 to TRBJ1-6, with no clear D. V was cut by 2 bases and J by 5 bases, with 10 bases left in between. The CDR3 has 15 amino acids. This CDR3 reads CASSLLAPDNSPLHF. The CDR3 DNA reads as TGTGCCAGCAGTTTATTGGCTCCCGATAATTCACCCCTCCACTTT.

The rearrangement uses TRBV29-1 and TRBJ2-3; D might be TRBD1 or TRBD2, each matching 6 bases. V was cut by 5 bases and J by 0 bases, with 18 bases left in between. This CDR3 comprises 16 residues. Germline-derived CDR1 and CDR2 are SQVTM and ANQGSEA. The DNA for the CDR3 is TGCAGCGTTCGGAGTCCCGGGGGCGGGAGCACAGATACGCAGTATTTT. This codes for CSVRSPGGGSTDTQYF.

The chain has TRBV20-1 and TRBJ1-4; D is possibly TRBD1 (5 bases). CDR1 and CDR2 from the germline V gene are DFQATT and SNEGSKA (reference sequence). The V end lost 6 bases, the J end lost 8 bases, and 19 bases lay between the germline ends. The CDR3 has 14 amino acids. This chain's CDR3 is CSAQRRGIGEKLFF. CDR3 DNA sequence: TGCAGTGCCCAACGGCGGGGGATAGGAGAAAAACTGTTTTTT.

The genes are TRBV12-3 or TRBV12-4 and TRBJ2-5; tentatively, D is TRBD2 (5 bases). Trimming took 4 bases from V and 7 from J, leaving 16 bases between them. The CDR3 length is 14 residues. The CDR3 sequence is CASSSNNNGVTQYF. The CDR3, as DNA: TGTGCCAGCAGTTCAAACAACAACGGGGTGACCCAGTACTTC.